Sequencing of this T cell receptor beta chain was carried out in a study of T cells in localized non-small cell lung cancer. Findings and caveats of the study: Exceeding tumor, uninvolved adjacent lung had the highest T cell clonality. Sequencing involved a lone tumor region, leaving heterogeneity possible.

Produced via immunoSEQ multiplex PCR; TCRdb's table is partial and in-frame only. The sample contains 100,000 to 150,000 clones, about 89% of which appear only once. As concerns this clone: Its antigen is unidentified.

The CDR3 sequence is 13 residues long. From germline, CDR1 is SGHTS and CDR2 YDEGEE. V lost 1 base and J 7 bases, leaving 11 bases between the germline ends. This chain links TRBV5-8 with TRBJ1-2; D is perhaps TRBD1 (6 bases). This TCR was sampled from an older female donor with stage I lung adenocarcinoma. Sample: peripheral blood, taken before any cancer treatment. The CDR3 protein is CASSLRTAGGYTF. CDR3 sequence (DNA): TGTGCCAGCAGCTTGAGGACAGCCGGTGGCTACACCTTC.